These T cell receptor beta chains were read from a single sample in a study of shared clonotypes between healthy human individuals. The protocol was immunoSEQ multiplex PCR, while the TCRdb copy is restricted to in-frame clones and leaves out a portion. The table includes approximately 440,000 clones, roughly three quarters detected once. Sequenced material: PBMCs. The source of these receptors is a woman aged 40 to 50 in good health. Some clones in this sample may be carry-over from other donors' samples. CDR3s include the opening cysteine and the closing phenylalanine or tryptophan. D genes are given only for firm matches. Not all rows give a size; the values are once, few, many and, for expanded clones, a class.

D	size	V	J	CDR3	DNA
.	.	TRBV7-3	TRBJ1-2	CASSPQVAGRYTF	TGTGCCAGCAGCCCCCAGGTGGCGGGGCGCTACACCTTC
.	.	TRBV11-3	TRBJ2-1	CASSMDGSSYNEQFF	TGTGCCAGCAGCATGGACGGTAGCTCCTACAATGAGCAGTTCTTC
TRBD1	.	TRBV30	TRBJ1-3	CAWSSGTVSGNTIYF	TGTGCTTGGAGTTCCGGGACAGTCTCTGGAAACACCATATATTTT
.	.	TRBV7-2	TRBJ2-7	CASKPGRLSSYEQYF	TGTGCCAGCAAACCAGGACGTTTGAGCTCCTACGAGCAGTACTTC
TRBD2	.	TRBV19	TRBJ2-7	CASSDLASGSLHEQYF	TGTGCCAGCTCAGACTTGGCTAGCGGGAGTCTTCACGAGCAGTACTTC
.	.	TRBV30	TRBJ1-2	CAWSVQGGGLYGYTF	TGTGCCTGGAGTGTACAGGGAGGTGGGCTATATGGCTACACCTTC
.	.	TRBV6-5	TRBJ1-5	CASSYSAEGGQPQHF	TGTGCCAGCAGTTACTCGGCGGAGGGCGGTCAGCCCCAGCATTTT
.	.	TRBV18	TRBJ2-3	CASSTQGSDTQYF	TGTGCCAGCTCAACACAGGGCTCAGATACGCAGTATTTT
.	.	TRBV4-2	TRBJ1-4	CASSQDWGVIGEKLFF	TGTGCCAGCAGCCAAGATTGGGGCGTAATCGGAGAAAAACTGTTTTTT
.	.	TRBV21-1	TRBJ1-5	CASSKEEEDRGFSQPQHF	TGTGCCAGCAGCAAAGAGGAAGAGGACAGGGGGTTCAGTCAGCCCCAGCATTTT
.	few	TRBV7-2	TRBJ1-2	CASSPPDRRESYGYTF	TGTGCCAGCAGCCCCCCGGACAGAAGGGAGAGCTATGGCTACACCTTC
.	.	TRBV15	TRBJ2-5	CATSRDPRGAVQETQYF	TGTGCCACCAGCAGAGACCCCCGGGGCGCGGTACAAGAGACCCAGTACTTC
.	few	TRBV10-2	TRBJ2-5	CASSAGRETQYF	TGCGCCAGCAGTGCCGGGAGAGAGACCCAGTACTTC
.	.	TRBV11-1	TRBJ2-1	CASSLSVRRQFF	TGTGCCAGCAGCTTATCGGTCAGAAGGCAGTTCTTC
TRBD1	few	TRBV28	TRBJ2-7	CASSSQGQGATPYEQYF	TGTGCCAGCAGCTCCCAGGGACAGGGGGCAACTCCCTACGAGCAGTACTTC
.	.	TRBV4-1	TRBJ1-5	CASSQGDRTYSNQPQHF	TGCGCCAGCAGCCAAGGCGACAGGACATATAGCAATCAGCCCCAGCATTTT
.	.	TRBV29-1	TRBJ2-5	CSVGGVETQYF	TGCAGCGTTGGAGGGGTAGAGACCCAGTACTTC
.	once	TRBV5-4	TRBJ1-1	CASSRIGSLNTEAFF	TGTGCCAGCAGCCGAATCGGGAGTTTGAACACTGAAGCTTTCTTT
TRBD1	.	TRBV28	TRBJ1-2	CASSLLGQAYYGYTF	TGTGCCAGCAGTTTATTGGGACAGGCGTATTATGGCTACACCTTC
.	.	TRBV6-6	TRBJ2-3	CASSYSIQITDTQYF	TGTGCCAGCAGTTACTCGATACAGATCACAGATACGCAGTATTTT
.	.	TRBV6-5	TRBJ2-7	CASSAVSGVNYEQYF	TGTGCCAGCAGTGCCGTTTCGGGGGTGAACTACGAGCAGTACTTC
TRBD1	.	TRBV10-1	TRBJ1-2	CAISESGQGGYTF	TGTGCCATCAGTGAGTCGGGACAGGGGGGCTACACCTTC
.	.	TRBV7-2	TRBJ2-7	CASSSAGTGHEQYF	TGTGCCAGCAGCTCCGCTGGTACAGGCCACGAGCAGTACTTC
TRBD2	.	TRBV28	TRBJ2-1	CASCSGASGLRKFF	TGTGCCAGCTGTTCTGGGGCTAGCGGGCTGAGAAAGTTCTTC
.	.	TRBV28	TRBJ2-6	CASSIHSGANVLTF	TGTGCCAGCAGTATCCACTCTGGGGCCAACGTCCTGACTTTC
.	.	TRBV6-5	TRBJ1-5	CASSYTGAGNQPQHF	TGTGCCAGCAGTTACACGGGGGCCGGCAATCAGCCCCAGCATTTT
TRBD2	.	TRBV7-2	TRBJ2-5	CASSSRLAGDQETQYF	TGTGCCAGCAGCTCCCGACTAGCGGGAGACCAAGAGACCCAGTACTTC
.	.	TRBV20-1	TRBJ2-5	CSARSTETQYF	TGCAGTGCTAGGAGTACGGAGACCCAGTACTTC
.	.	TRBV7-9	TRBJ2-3	CASSLFSADTQYF	TGTGCCAGCAGCTTATTCTCGGCAGATACGCAGTATTTT
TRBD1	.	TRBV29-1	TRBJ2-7	CSVAGQGGSYEQYF	TGCAGCGTGGCTGGACAGGGGGGCTCCTACGAGCAGTACTTC
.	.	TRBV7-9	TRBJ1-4	CASSPLGYSPNEKLFF	TGTGCCAGCAGCCCCCTTGGGTACAGCCCGAATGAAAAACTGTTTTTT
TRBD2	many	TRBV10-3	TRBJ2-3	CAISEPSGFPSTDTQYF	TGTGCCATCAGCGAACCTAGCGGATTCCCTAGCACAGATACGCAGTATTTT
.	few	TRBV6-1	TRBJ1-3	CASSARRGSGNTIYF	TGTGCCAGCAGTGCAAGGAGGGGCTCTGGAAACACCATATATTTT
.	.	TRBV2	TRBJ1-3	CASSRESGNTIYF	TGTGCCAGCTCTCGGGAATCTGGAAACACCATATATTTT
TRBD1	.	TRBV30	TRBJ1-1	CAWSGGTTGTNTEAFF	TGTGCCTGGAGTGGAGGGACGACAGGGACCAACACTGAAGCTTTCTTT
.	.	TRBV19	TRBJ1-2	CASSSQNYGYTF	TGTGCCAGTAGTAGCCAGAACTATGGCTACACCTTC
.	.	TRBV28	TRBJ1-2	CASSSGQPRPYGYTF	TGTGCCAGCAGTTCGGGACAACCGCGTCCGTATGGCTACACCTTC
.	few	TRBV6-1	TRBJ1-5	CASSVAGVNQPQHF	TGTGCCAGCAGTGTAGCAGGGGTCAATCAGCCCCAGCATTTT
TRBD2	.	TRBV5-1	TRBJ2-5	CASSFGTSGFQETQYF	TGCGCCAGCAGCTTCGGGACTAGCGGATTCCAAGAGACCCAGTACTTC
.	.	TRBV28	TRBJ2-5	CASSFKETQYF	TGTGCCAGCAGTTTTAAAGAGACCCAGTACTTC
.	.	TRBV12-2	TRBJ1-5	CASRLTGGFQPQHF	TGTGCAAGTCGCCTAACAGGGGGCTTTCAGCCCCAGCATTTT
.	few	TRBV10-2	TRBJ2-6	CASRGVSGANVLTF	TGCGCCAGCAGAGGGGTCTCTGGGGCCAACGTCCTGACTTTC
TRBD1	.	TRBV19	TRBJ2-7	CASRYSTGVGHEQYF	TGTGCCAGTAGGTACTCGACAGGGGTAGGTCACGAGCAGTACTTC
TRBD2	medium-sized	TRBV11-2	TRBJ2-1	CASSFSGTLGEQFF	TGTGCCAGCAGCTTTAGCGGGACCCTCGGTGAGCAGTTCTTC
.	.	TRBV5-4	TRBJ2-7	CASSLGDFYEQYF	TGTGCCAGCAGCTTGGGGGACTTCTACGAGCAGTACTTC
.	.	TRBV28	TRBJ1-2	CASSSRGTRPRANYGYTF	TGTGCCAGCAGCAGCCGAGGGACAAGACCTAGGGCTAACTATGGCTACACCTTC
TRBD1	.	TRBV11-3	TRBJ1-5	CASSLSTGGRQPQHF	TGTGCCAGCAGCCTATCTACAGGGGGGCGTCAGCCCCAGCATTTT
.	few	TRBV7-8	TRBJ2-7	CASSLSGSSYEQYF	TGTGCCAGCAGCTTAAGCGGAAGCTCCTACGAGCAGTACTTC
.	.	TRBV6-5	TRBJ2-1	CASSYEGRYNEQFF	TGTGCCAGCAGTTACGAGGGACGGTACAATGAGCAGTTCTTC
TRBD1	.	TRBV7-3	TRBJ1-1	CASSLGDSTEAFF	TGTGCCAGCAGCCTAGGGGACAGCACTGAAGCTTTCTTT